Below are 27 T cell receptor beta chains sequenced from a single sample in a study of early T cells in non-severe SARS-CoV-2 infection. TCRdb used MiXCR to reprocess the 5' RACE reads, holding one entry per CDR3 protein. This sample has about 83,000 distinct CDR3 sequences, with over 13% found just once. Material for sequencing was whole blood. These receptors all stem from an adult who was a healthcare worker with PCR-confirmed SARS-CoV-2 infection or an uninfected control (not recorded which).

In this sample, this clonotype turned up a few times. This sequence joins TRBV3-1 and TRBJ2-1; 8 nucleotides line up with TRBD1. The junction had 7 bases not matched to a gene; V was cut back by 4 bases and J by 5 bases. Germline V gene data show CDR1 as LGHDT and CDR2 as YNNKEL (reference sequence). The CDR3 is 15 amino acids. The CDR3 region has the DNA TGTGCCAGCAGCCCCGGCAGGGGGCTAAACAATGAGCAGTTCTTC. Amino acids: CASSPGRGLNNEQFF.

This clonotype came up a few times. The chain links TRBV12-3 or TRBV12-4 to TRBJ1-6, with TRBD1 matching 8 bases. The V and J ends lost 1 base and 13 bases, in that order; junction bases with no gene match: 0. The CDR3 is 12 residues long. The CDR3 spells CASSLDRGPLHF. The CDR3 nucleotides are TGTGCCAGCAGTTTAGACAGGGGGCCCCTCCACTTT.

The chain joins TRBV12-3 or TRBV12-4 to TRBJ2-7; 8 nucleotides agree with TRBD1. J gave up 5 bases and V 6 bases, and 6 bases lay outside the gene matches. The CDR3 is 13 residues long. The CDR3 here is CASRDRGVNEQYF. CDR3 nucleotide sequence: TGTGCCAGCAGAGACAGGGGAGTCAACGAGCAGTACTTC.

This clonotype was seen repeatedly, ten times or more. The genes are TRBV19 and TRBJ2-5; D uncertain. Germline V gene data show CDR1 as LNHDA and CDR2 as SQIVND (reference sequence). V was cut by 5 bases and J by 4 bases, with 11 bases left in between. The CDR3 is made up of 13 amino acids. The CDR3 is CASSGSPGETQYF. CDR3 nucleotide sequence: TGTGCCAGTAGTGGCAGTCCTGGAGAGACCCAGTACTTC.

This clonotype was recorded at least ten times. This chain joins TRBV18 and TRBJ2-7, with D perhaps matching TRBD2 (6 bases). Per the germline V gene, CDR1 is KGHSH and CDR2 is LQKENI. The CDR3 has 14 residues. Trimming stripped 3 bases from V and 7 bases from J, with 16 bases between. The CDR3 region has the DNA TGTGCCAGCTCACCCGGCAGCATTCGGGGGGAGCAGTACTTC. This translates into CASSPGSIRGEQYF.

CDR3 bases: TGCGCCAGCGGGATAGGGGTGGAGGAGACCCAGTACTTC. The encoded protein is CASGIGVEETQYF. V usage is TRBV4-1 and J usage is TRBJ2-5; possibly TRBD1 for D (5 bases). V lost 8 bases and J lost 5, with 15 bases in between. This CDR3 has 13 amino acids. CDR1 and CDR2 (germline): MGHRA, YSYEKL.

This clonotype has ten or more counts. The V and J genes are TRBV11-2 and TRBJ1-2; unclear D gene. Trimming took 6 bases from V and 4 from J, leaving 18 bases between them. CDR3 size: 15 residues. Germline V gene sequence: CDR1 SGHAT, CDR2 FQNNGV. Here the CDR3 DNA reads TGTGCCAGCAGTCAAGGGAGGCTCTCTAGCTATGGCTACACCTTC. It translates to CASSQGRLSSYGYTF. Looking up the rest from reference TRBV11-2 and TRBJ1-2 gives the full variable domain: EAGVAQSPRYKIIEKRQSVAFWCNPISGHATLYWYQQILGQGPKLLIQFQNNGVVDDSQLPKDRFSAERLKGVDSTLKIQPAKLEDSAVYLCASSQGRLSSYGYTFGSGTRLTVV.

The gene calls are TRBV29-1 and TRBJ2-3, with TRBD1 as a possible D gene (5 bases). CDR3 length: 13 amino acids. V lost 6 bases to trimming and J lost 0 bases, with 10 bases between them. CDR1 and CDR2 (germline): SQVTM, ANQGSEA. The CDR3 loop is CSVVTESTDTQYF. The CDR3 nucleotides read TGCAGCGTGGTGACAGAAAGCACAGATACGCAGTATTTT.

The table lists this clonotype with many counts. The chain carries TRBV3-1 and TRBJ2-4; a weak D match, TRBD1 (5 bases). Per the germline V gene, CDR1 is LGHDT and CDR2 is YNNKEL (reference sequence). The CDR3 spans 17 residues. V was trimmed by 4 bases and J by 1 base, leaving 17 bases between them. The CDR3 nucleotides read TGTGCCAGCAGCCCCCCAGTTATACAGGCGGCCAAAAACATTCAGTACTTC. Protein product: CASSPPVIQAAKNIQYF. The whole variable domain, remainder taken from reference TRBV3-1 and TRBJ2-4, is DTAVSQTPKYLVTQMGNDKSIKCEQNLGHDTMYWYKQDSKKFLKIMFSYNNKELIINETVPNRFSPKSPDKAHLNLHINSLELGDSAVYFCASSPPVIQAAKNIQYFGAGTRLSVL.

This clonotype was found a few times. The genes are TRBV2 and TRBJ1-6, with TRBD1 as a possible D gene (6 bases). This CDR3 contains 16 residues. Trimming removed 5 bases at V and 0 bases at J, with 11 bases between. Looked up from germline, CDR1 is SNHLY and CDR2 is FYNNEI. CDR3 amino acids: CASSLSGASYNSPLHF. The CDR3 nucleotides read TGTGCCAGCAGTTTGTCAGGGGCCTCCTATAATTCACCCCTCCACTTT.

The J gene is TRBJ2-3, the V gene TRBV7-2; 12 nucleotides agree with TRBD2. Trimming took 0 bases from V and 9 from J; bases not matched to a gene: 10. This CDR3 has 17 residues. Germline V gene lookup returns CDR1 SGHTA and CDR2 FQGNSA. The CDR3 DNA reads TGTGCCAGCAGCTTAGCCTCTAGCGGGGGGGCAGGTGGGACGCAGTATTTT. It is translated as CASSLASSGGAGGTQYF.

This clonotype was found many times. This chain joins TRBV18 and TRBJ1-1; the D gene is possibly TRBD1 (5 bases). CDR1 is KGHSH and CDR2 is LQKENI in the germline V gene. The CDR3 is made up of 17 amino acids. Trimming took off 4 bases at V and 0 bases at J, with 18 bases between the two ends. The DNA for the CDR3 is TGTGCCAGCTCACTTTCTACCCCGGGACGGTTGAACACTGAAGCTTTCTTT. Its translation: CASSLSTPGRLNTEAFF.

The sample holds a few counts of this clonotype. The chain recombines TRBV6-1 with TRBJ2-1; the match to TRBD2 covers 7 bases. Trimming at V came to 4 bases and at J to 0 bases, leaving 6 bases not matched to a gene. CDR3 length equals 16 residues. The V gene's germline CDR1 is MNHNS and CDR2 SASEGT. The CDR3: CASSVTGGSSYNEQFF. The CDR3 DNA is TGTGCCAGCAGTGTAACCGGCGGGAGCTCCTACAATGAGCAGTTCTTC.

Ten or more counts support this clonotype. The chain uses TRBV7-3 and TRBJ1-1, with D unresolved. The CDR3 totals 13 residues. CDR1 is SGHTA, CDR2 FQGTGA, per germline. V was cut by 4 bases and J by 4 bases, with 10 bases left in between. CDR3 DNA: TGTGCCAGCAGCTCCGGACCGGCCACTGAAGCTTTCTTT. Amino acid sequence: CASSSGPATEAFF.

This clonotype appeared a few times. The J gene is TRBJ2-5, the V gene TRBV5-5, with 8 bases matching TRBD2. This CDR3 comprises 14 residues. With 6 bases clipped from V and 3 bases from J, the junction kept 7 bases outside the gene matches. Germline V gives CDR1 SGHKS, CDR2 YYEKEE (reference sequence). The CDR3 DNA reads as TGTGCCAGCACCCCTTTGGGACTAGAAGAGACCCAGTACTTC. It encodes CASTPLGLEETQYF. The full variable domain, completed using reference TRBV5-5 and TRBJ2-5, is DAGVTQSPTHLIKTRGQQVTLRCSPISGHKSVSWYQQVLGQGPQFIFQYYEKEERGRGNFPDRFSARQFPNYSSELNVNALLLGDSALYLCASTPLGLEETQYFGPGTRLLVL.

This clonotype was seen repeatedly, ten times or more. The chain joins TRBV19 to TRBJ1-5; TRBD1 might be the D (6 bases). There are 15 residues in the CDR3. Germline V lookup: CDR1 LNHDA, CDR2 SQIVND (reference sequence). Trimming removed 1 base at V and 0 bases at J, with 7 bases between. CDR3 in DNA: TGTGCCAGTAGTATAGGGGGGCGTAGCAATCAGCCCCAGCATTTT. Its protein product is CASSIGGRSNQPQHF.

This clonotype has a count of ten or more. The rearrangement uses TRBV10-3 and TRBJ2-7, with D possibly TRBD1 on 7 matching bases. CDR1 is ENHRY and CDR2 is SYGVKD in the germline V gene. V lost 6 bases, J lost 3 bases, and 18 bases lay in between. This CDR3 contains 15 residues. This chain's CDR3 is CAISDRVGGYYEQYF. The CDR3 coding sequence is TGTGCCATCAGCGACAGGGTCGGGGGATACTACGAGCAGTACTTC.

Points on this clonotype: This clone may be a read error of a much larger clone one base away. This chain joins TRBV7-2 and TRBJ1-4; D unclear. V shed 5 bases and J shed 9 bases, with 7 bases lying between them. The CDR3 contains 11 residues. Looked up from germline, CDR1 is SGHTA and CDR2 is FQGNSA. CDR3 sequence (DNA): TGTGCCAGCAGCGTCCGACAAAAACTGTTTTTT. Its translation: CASSVRQKLFF.

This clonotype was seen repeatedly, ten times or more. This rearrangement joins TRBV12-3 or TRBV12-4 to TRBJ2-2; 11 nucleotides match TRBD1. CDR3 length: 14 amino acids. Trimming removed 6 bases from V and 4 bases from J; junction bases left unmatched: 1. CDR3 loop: CASRGTGGTGELFF. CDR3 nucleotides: TGTGCCAGCAGAGGGACAGGGGGCACCGGGGAGCTGTTTTTT.

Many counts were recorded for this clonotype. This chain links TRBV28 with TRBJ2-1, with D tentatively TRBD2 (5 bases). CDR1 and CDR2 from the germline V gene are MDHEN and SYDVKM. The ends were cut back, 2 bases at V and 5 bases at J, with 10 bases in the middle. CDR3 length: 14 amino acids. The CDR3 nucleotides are TGTGCCAGCAGTTTAGGCGGGCCTAACAATGAGCAGTTCTTC. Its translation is CASSLGGPNNEQFF.

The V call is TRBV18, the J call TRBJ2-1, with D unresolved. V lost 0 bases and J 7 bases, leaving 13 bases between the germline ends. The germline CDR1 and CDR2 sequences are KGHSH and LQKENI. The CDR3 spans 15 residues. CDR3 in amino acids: CASSPPNSGVNEQFF. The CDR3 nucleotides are TGTGCCAGCTCACCACCGAACAGTGGAGTGAATGAGCAGTTCTTC.

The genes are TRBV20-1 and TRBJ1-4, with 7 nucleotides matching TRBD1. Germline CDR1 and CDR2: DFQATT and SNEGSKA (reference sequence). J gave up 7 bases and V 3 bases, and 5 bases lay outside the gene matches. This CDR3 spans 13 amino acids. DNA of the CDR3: TGCAGTGCTAGGAGGGGGCTCGGTGAAAAACTGTTTTTT. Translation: CSARRGLGEKLFF.

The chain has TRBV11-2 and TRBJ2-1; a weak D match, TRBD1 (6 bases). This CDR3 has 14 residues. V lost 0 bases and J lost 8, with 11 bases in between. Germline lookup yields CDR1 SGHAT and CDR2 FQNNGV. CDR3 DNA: TGTGCCAGCAGCTTAGATGGGACAAGAGATGAGCAGTTCTTC. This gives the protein CASSLDGTRDEQFF.

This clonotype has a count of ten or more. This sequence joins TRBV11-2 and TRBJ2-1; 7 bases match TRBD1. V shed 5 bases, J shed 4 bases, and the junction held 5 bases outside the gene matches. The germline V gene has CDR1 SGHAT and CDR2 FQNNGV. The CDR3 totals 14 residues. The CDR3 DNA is TGTGCCAGCAGCCTACGACAGGGATACAATGAGCAGTTCTTC. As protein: CASSLRQGYNEQFF.

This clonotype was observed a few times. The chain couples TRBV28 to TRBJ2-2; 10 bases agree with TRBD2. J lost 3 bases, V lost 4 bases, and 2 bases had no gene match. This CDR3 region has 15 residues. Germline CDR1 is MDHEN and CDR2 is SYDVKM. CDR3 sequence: CASSWSGRDTGELFF. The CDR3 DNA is TGTGCCAGCAGTTGGAGCGGGAGGGACACCGGGGAGCTGTTTTTT.

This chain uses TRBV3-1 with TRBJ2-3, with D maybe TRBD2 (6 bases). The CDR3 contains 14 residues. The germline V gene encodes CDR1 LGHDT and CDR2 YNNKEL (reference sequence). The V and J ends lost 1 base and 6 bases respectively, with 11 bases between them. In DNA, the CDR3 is TGTGCCAGCAGCCAAGTCGGAGGGGATGATACGCAGTATTTT. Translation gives CASSQVGGDDTQYF.

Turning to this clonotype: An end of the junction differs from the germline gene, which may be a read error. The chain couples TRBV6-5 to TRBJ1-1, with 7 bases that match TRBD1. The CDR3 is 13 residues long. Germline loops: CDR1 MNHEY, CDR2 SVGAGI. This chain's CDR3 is CASSYSRGGEVFF. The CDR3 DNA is TGTGCCAGCAGTTACTCGAGAGGGGGCGAAGTTTTCTTT.